A single sample is the source of the 19 T cell receptor beta chains below, sequenced in a study of CD8 T cells in ankylosing spondylitis. TCRdb itself ran the 5' RACE reads through MiXCR, one entry per CDR3 protein. The top ten clones hold 2.5% to 3.5% of a sample with about 39,000 distinct CDR3 sequences, roughly 3% of them seen once. Sequenced input: blood, either unsorted or a sorted T cell fraction (not recorded which). Receptors originate from a male donor with ankylosing spondylitis or in good health (not recorded which).

This clonotype was detected ten times or more. This chain links TRBV9 with TRBJ2-1; a possible D gene is TRBD2 (5 bases). Deletions cut 4 bases from V and 2 bases from J, with 16 bases between. The CDR3 totals 16 residues. CDR1 is SGDLS and CDR2 is YYNGEE in the germline V gene. The DNA of the CDR3 is TGTGCCAGCAGCCCCCTGATTGCGGAGGCCTACAATGAGCAGTTCTTC. Amino acids: CASSPLIAEAYNEQFF.

The table lists this clonotype with many counts. V usage is TRBV9 and J usage is TRBJ2-2, with TRBD1 as a possible D gene (6 bases). The germline V gene has CDR1 SGDLS and CDR2 YYNGEE. This CDR3 region has 14 residues. V gave up 5 bases and J gave up 2 bases, with 10 bases separating them. In DNA, the CDR3 is TGTGCCAGCAGAGACAGGAGCAACACCGGGGAGCTGTTTTTT. It yields the protein CASRDRSNTGELFF.

There are many counts of this clonotype. The chain combines TRBV19 with TRBJ2-7; tentatively, D is TRBD1 or TRBD2 (5 bases each). Trimming stripped 7 bases from V and 1 base from J, with 26 bases between. Germline V gene lookup returns CDR1 LNHDA and CDR2 SQIVND (reference sequence). CDR3 length: 18 amino acids. The CDR3 DNA sequence: TGTGCCAGTACCGATGGGGGACCCCGCGGGCGCGTTTCCTACGAGCAGTACGTC. Protein product: CASTDGGPRGRVSYEQYV.

This clonotype occurred many times. This chain joins TRBV9 and TRBJ2-1, with TRBD2 as a possible D gene (6 bases). Germline CDR1 SGDLS, CDR2 YYNGEE. The CDR3 contains 16 residues. With 0 bases removed from V and 15 bases from J, the gap between germline ends came to 25 bases. The CDR3 DNA reads as TGTGCCAGCAGCGTAGGAATCGGAGAAGCGGGCAAACGGGCGTTCTTC. It encodes CASSVGIGEAGKRAFF.

This clonotype was seen at least ten times. The CDR3 here is CASSVGGERYNEQFF. CDR3 nucleotides: TGTGCCAGCAGCGTAGGGGGGGAAAGATACAATGAGCAGTTCTTC. This chain connects TRBV9 to TRBJ2-1; maybe TRBD2 (6 bases). The CDR3 is 15 residues long. Germline values: CDR1 SGDLS, CDR2 YYNGEE. V was trimmed by 0 bases and J by 4 bases, leaving 11 bases between them.

This clonotype showed up many times. This sequence joins TRBV9 and TRBJ2-3; D gene ambiguous. V was cut by 3 bases and J by 3 bases, with 14 bases left in between. Germline V gene lookup returns CDR1 SGDLS and CDR2 YYNGEE. There are 15 residues in the CDR3. CDR3 sequence reads: CASSGWASGTDTQYF. CDR3 DNA: TGTGCCAGCAGCGGATGGGCCTCCGGGACAGATACGCAGTATTTT.

This clonotype was observed at least ten times. The chain recombines TRBV9 with TRBJ1-5; D unresolved. Trimming removed 0 bases from V and 5 bases from J, with 6 bases in between. This CDR3 is 13 amino acids long. The V gene's germline CDR1 is SGDLS and CDR2 YYNGEE. This CDR3 is CASSVGIDQPQHF. In DNA, the CDR3 is TGTGCCAGCAGCGTAGGGATCGATCAGCCCCAGCATTTT.

This clonotype has ten or more counts. The chain uses TRBV9 and TRBJ2-1; a possible D gene is TRBD1 (6 bases). Germline CDR1 reads SGDLS; CDR2 reads YYNGEE. The ends were cut back, 0 bases at V and 3 bases at J, with 13 bases in the middle. CDR3 size: 16 residues. The CDR3 sequence: CASSVVDSPGYNEQFF. The CDR3 nucleotides are TGTGCCAGCAGCGTAGTGGACAGCCCGGGCTACAATGAGCAGTTCTTC.

This clonotype was found many times. The V and J genes are TRBV9 and TRBJ2-1; D not resolved. Trimming took off 4 bases at V and 10 bases at J, with 12 bases between the two ends. Germline loops: CDR1 SGDLS, CDR2 YYNGEE. The CDR3 sequence is 12 residues long. The CDR3 is CASSPVFREQFF. For the CDR3, the DNA is TGTGCCAGCAGCCCCGTTTTTAGGGAGCAGTTCTTC.

This clonotype has ten or more counts. The chain links TRBV9 to TRBJ2-3, with 9 bases lining up with TRBD1. Germline V CDR1 and CDR2: SGDLS, YYNGEE. CDR3 size: 15 residues. The V and J ends lost 0 bases and 5 bases, in that order; junction bases with no gene match: 4. Here the CDR3 reads CASSVATGGGDTQYF. The CDR3 DNA reads as TGTGCCAGCAGCGTAGCTACAGGGGGCGGAGATACGCAGTATTTT.

This clonotype was picked up many times. This chain joins TRBV9 and TRBJ2-3, with 8 bases matching TRBD2. Germline V gene lookup returns CDR1 SGDLS and CDR2 YYNGEE. The length of the CDR3 is 16 residues. With 4 bases clipped from V and 7 bases from J, the junction kept 14 bases outside the gene matches. The CDR3 sequence is CASSHDSGAVGNTQYF. DNA of the CDR3: TGTGCCAGCAGCCATGATAGCGGGGCCGTGGGGAATACGCAGTATTTT.

This clonotype came up a few times. This rearrangement joins TRBV9 to TRBJ2-1; 8 nucleotides line up with TRBD2. J gave up 8 bases and V 4 bases, and 14 bases lay outside the gene matches. CDR3 length: 16 residues. Germline V gene lookup returns CDR1 SGDLS and CDR2 YYNGEE. The DNA for the CDR3 is TGTGCCAGCAGCTCCCGGATTGCAGCGGGGGAGGATGAGCAGTTCTTC. Amino acids: CASSSRIAAGEDEQFF. Full variable domain (rest looked up from reference TRBV9 and TRBJ2-1): DSGVTQTPKHLITATGQRVTLRCSPRSGDLSVYWYQQSLDQGLQFLIQYYNGEERAKGNILERFSAQQFPDLHSELNLSSLELGDSALYFCASSSRIAAGEDEQFFGPGTRLTVL.

This clonotype was recorded at least ten times. V gene TRBV9 combines with J gene TRBJ1-4; no firm D call. The CDR3 sequence is 15 residues long. The germline V gene has CDR1 SGDLS and CDR2 YYNGEE. Trimming shortened V by 4 bases and J by 5 bases, and 15 bases separated the two germline ends. CDR3 amino acids: CASSSGKAWNEKLFF. As DNA, the CDR3 is TGTGCCAGCAGCAGTGGTAAAGCGTGGAATGAAAAACTGTTTTTT.

This clonotype was counted ten times or more. The V gene is TRBV9, the J gene TRBJ2-6; a possible D gene is TRBD2 (5 bases). CDR1 is SGDLS and CDR2 is YYNGEE in the germline V gene. V dropped 3 bases and J dropped 0 bases, with 16 bases sitting between them. This CDR3 spans 18 amino acids. The CDR3 sequence: CASSATVGRGSGANVLTF. The CDR3 DNA sequence: TGTGCCAGCAGCGCCACCGTGGGTCGGGGCTCTGGGGCCAACGTCCTGACTTTC.

By sample fraction, this clonotype is medium-sized. The V and J genes are TRBV9 and TRBJ2-5; 7 positions match TRBD2. The CDR3 has 12 amino acids. Losses at the gene ends were 2 bases for V and 5 bases for J; bases not matched to a gene: 0. Germline V lookup: CDR1 SGDLS, CDR2 YYNGEE. Here the CDR3 reads CASSVGGETQYF. CDR3 in DNA: TGTGCCAGCAGCGTGGGGGGGGAGACCCAGTACTTC.

This clonotype was counted a few times. V and J are TRBV1 and TRBJ2-5; the D segment call TRBD1 is taken from the table without a DNA check. TRBV1 is a known pseudogene. The CDR3 covers 15 residues. The DNA for the CDR3 is TGCACCAGCATCGACATGTGCGGGGCCCAAGAGACCCAGTACTTC. This encodes CTSIDMCGAQETQYF.

This clonotype was counted at least ten times. The gene calls are TRBV9 and TRBJ2-6; a weak D match, TRBD1 (5 bases). Looked up from germline, CDR1 is SGDLS and CDR2 is YYNGEE. Trimming took off 0 bases at V and 0 bases at J, with 13 bases between the two ends. The CDR3 covers 18 residues. CDR3: CASSVGWRQNSGANVLTF. Written as DNA, the CDR3 is TGTGCCAGCAGCGTAGGATGGAGACAGAACTCTGGGGCCAACGTCCTGACTTTC.

This chain connects TRBV9 to TRBJ2-2, with D unclear. CDR1 and CDR2 from the germline V gene are SGDLS and YYNGEE. The ends were cut back, 2 bases at V and 5 bases at J, with 16 bases in the middle. This CDR3 spans 16 amino acids. CDR3 bases: TGTGCCAGCAGCGTTCTCCAGTCCCTTGGGACCGGGGAGCTGTTTTTT. It encodes CASSVLQSLGTGELFF.

In its sample, this clonotype was seen many times. The chain recombines TRBV9 with TRBJ2-1, with D unresolved. Germline assignment: CDR1 SGDLS and CDR2 YYNGEE. V gave up 2 bases and J gave up 9 bases, with 18 bases separating them. The CDR3 is 15 amino acids. The CDR3 nucleotides are TGTGCCAGCAGCGTTCATCCCCCCGGGCAATCTGAGCAGTTCTTC. Translation gives CASSVHPPGQSEQFF.